The rows below give T cell receptor beta chains drawn from one sample of a study of beta chain features in type 1 diabetes. Generated by immunoSEQ multiplex PCR, the TCRdb table keeps only in-frame clones and is missing some. There are approximately 600,000 clones in the sample; under 15% occur only once, and around 0.12% lies in the top ten. The sequenced material came from naive CD4+ T cells from blood. The source is a man under 40 with type 1 diabetes. Each CDR3 is given with its conserved first and last residue. The order of the fields is D gene, V gene, J gene, clone size, CDR3 protein, CDR3 DNA. The D gene is left open where the match is weak. Where a row states a size, it is once, few, many or the class of an expanded clone; other rows omit it.

.	TRBV4-3	TRBJ2-2	few	CASSQDPQGNTGELFF	TGCGCCAGCAGCCAAGATCCACAGGGGAACACCGGGGAGCTGTTTTTT
.	TRBV7-6	TRBJ1-2	.	CASSLSQDRGYTF	TGTGCCAGCAGCTTAAGTCAGGACCGTGGCTACACCTTC
.	TRBV18	TRBJ1-6	few	CASSPETGLYNSPLHF	TGTGCCAGCTCACCCGAGACTGGGCTTTATAATTCACCCCTCCACTTT
.	TRBV5-6	TRBJ1-6	.	CASSLSGGRESPLHF	TGTGCCAGCAGCTTGAGTGGCGGCCGGGAGTCACCCCTCCACTTT
.	TRBV10-3	TRBJ2-5	.	CAISERDGSETQYF	TGTGCCATCAGCGAACGAGACGGGTCAGAGACCCAGTACTTC
TRBD2	TRBV5-4	TRBJ2-3	few	CASSLQRGAADTQYF	TGTGCCAGCAGCTTACAGCGGGGGGCGGCAGATACGCAGTATTTT
.	TRBV7-2	TRBJ2-3	.	CASRYNWGAADTQYF	TGTGCCAGCAGATACAACTGGGGGGCGGCAGATACGCAGTATTTT
.	TRBV19	TRBJ1-1	.	CASSIVGGEAFF	TGTGCCAGTAGTATTGTAGGGGGAGAGGCTTTCTTT
.	TRBV6-5	TRBJ2-5	.	CASSYSRVGETQYF	TGTGCCAGCAGTTACTCGAGAGTTGGGGAGACCCAGTACTTC
.	TRBV11-2	TRBJ2-3	.	CASSFGPTPDTQYF	TGTGCCAGCAGCTTTGGGCCCACCCCAGATACGCAGTATTTT
TRBD1	TRBV16	TRBJ1-2	.	CASSQGWTGSYGYTF	TGTGCCAGCAGCCAAGGGTGGACAGGGAGCTATGGCTACACCTTC
TRBD1	TRBV5-4	TRBJ1-6	.	CASRYLTQGADSPLHF	TGTGCCAGCAGATATTTGACACAGGGGGCGGATTCACCCCTCCACTTT
.	TRBV10-3	TRBJ1-2	.	CAISEPGYGYTF	TGTGCCATCAGTGAGCCGGGCTATGGCTACACCTTC
.	TRBV20-1	TRBJ2-3	few	CSARVSDTQYF	TGCAGTGCTAGAGTATCGGATACGCAGTATTTT
.	TRBV11-2	TRBJ1-1	.	CASSLQGNTEAFF	TGTGCCAGCAGCCTACAGGGGAACACTGAAGCTTTCTTT
.	TRBV29-1	TRBJ2-3	few	CSVVGDTRFTDTQYF	TGCAGCGTTGTAGGGGACACGCGATTCACAGATACGCAGTATTTT
.	TRBV6-5	TRBJ1-2	.	CASSYSPDRGGYTF	TGTGCCAGCAGTTACTCCCCGGATCGGGGCGGCTACACCTTC
TRBD1	TRBV5-1	TRBJ1-5	.	CASSLDTGAGQPQHF	TGCGCCAGCAGCCTCGATACAGGGGCTGGTCAGCCCCAGCATTTT
.	TRBV28	TRBJ1-5	.	CASRASNQPQHF	TGTGCCAGCAGAGCTAGCAATCAGCCCCAGCATTTT
TRBD2	TRBV30	TRBJ2-2	.	CASPRGGASNTGELFF	TGTGCTTCCCCCCGCGGGGGGGCTTCTAACACCGGGGAGCTGTTTTTT
.	TRBV12-5	TRBJ2-1	.	CASGLRLRNNEQFF	TGTGCTAGTGGTTTGAGACTCAGGAACAATGAGCAGTTCTTC
.	TRBV2	TRBJ1-2	few	CASSVLPGSYGYTF	TGTGCCAGCAGCGTACTCCCAGGTTCCTATGGCTACACCTTC
.	TRBV5-6	TRBJ1-5	few	CASSLGLGDQPQHF	TGTGCCAGCAGCCTGGGACTGGGAGATCAGCCCCAGCATTTT
.	TRBV19	TRBJ2-3	few	CASSPLWGYGTDTQYF	TGTGCCAGTAGTCCTCTGTGGGGGTACGGCACAGATACGCAGTATTTT
.	TRBV7-8	TRBJ2-3	few	CASSLSQGHTDTQYF	TGTGCCAGCAGCTTATCACAGGGCCACACAGATACGCAGTATTTT
.	TRBV28	TRBJ1-4	few	CASSRPGGGGEKLFF	TGTGCCAGCAGTCGACCGGGGGGAGGAGGTGAAAAACTGTTTTTT
TRBD1	TRBV14	TRBJ1-1	few	CASSQGGRGLSPEAFF	TGTGCCAGCAGCCAAGGAGGCAGGGGGTTAAGCCCTGAAGCTTTCTTT
.	TRBV9	TRBJ2-3	few	CASSVGGTGRADTQYF	TGTGCCAGCAGCGTAGGCGGAACAGGTCGGGCAGATACGCAGTATTTT
.	TRBV7-8	TRBJ1-3	few	CASTRGLTGNTIYF	TGTGCCAGCACCCGGGGACTCACTGGAAACACCATATATTTT
TRBD1	TRBV7-9	TRBJ1-2	few	CASSRQGLNYGYTF	TGTGCCAGCAGCAGACAGGGATTGAACTATGGCTACACCTTC
TRBD2	TRBV7-3	TRBJ2-1	.	CASSLSGGPSSYNEQFF	TGTGCCAGCAGCTTAAGCGGGGGGCCCAGCTCCTACAATGAGCAGTTCTTC
TRBD1	TRBV6-5	TRBJ1-2	.	CASSYRGQDYGYTF	TGTGCCAGCAGTTACCGGGGACAGGACTATGGCTACACCTTC
TRBD2	TRBV9	TRBJ2-2	.	CASSVATAGEGTGELFF	TGTGCCAGCAGCGTAGCGACGGCGGGGGAAGGGACCGGGGAGCTGTTTTTT
.	TRBV5-1	TRBJ2-5	few	CASSFSGETQYF	TGCGCCAGCAGCTTCTCGGGGGAGACCCAGTACTTC
.	TRBV18	TRBJ1-2	.	CASSPLTATYYGYTF	TGTGCCAGCTCACCACTCACAGCTACCTACTATGGCTACACCTTC
TRBD2	TRBV5-1	TRBJ2-7	.	CASSWTSGGPDEQYF	TGCGCCAGCAGCTGGACTAGCGGGGGGCCCGACGAGCAGTACTTC
.	TRBV28	TRBJ2-5	.	CASSSGAAGETQYF	TGTGCCAGCAGTTCAGGGGCCGCGGGGGAGACCCAGTACTTC
TRBD1	TRBV7-2	TRBJ2-7	.	CASSLAGRGLYEQYF	TGTGCCAGCAGCTTAGCTGGCAGGGGGCTCTACGAGCAGTACTTC
TRBD1	TRBV4-2	TRBJ1-5	.	CASSQPELGQGQPQHF	TGTGCCAGCAGCCAACCGGAACTCGGACAGGGCCAGCCCCAGCATTTT
TRBD1	TRBV7-2	TRBJ1-2	few	CASSKPWGTGDYGYTF	TGTGCCAGCAGCAAACCTTGGGGGACAGGGGACTATGGCTACACCTTC
.	TRBV7-9	TRBJ1-2	few	CASSPNDYGYTF	TGTGCCAGCAGCCCCAATGACTATGGCTACACCTTC
.	TRBV10-3	TRBJ2-5	few	CATDSRNAVGETQYF	TGTGCCACCGACAGTAGAAATGCGGTAGGAGAGACCCAGTACTTC
.	TRBV11-2	TRBJ2-7	few	CASSLDRVYEQYF	TGTGCCAGCAGCTTAGACAGGGTGTACGAGCAGTACTTC
TRBD2	TRBV28	TRBJ2-7	few	CASSLGREDYEQYF	TGTGCCAGCAGTTTGGGGAGGGAGGACTACGAGCAGTACTTC
TRBD2	TRBV5-1	TRBJ2-3	once	CATAVLTSGAAPSTNTQYF	TGCGCCACCGCCGTCCTAACTAGCGGGGCCGCGCCTTCCACGAATACGCAGTATTTT
.	TRBV27	TRBJ2-2	.	CASSTGSNTGELFF	TGTGCCAGCAGTACAGGGTCGAACACCGGGGAGCTGTTTTTT
TRBD2	TRBV7-9	TRBJ2-5	few	CASSSHSAGGRQETQYF	TGTGCCAGCAGCTCCCACTCAGCGGGGGGACGTCAAGAGACCCAGTACTTC
TRBD2	TRBV29-1	TRBJ2-5	few	CSVFGGTSGGQETQYF	TGCAGCGTCTTCGGCGGGACTAGCGGGGGACAAGAGACCCAGTACTTC
.	TRBV30	TRBJ1-4	.	CAWTKGTSQKLFF	TGTGCCTGGACTAAAGGGACAAGCCAAAAACTGTTTTTT
.	TRBV7-9	TRBJ1-4	few	CASSPTWTETTNEKLFF	TGTGCCAGCAGCCCTACGTGGACAGAGACAACTAATGAAAAACTGTTTTTT
.	TRBV7-2	TRBJ1-5	.	CASSLAGLSDQPQHF	TGTGCCAGCAGCTTAGCGGGTCTAAGCGATCAGCCCCAGCATTTT
.	TRBV7-2	TRBJ2-5	.	CASSLDGEQETQYF	TGTGCCAGCAGCTTAGATGGGGAGCAAGAGACCCAGTACTTC
.	TRBV28	TRBJ2-7	few	CASSLVHHYEQYF	TGTGCCAGCAGTTTAGTACATCACTACGAGCAGTACTTC
TRBD1	TRBV20-1	TRBJ1-1	few	CSATRQGEAFF	TGCAGTGCCACCCGACAGGGTGAAGCTTTCTTT
TRBD1	TRBV2	TRBJ1-2	few	CASSRTGGVGPYGYTF	TGTGCCAGCAGTAGGACAGGGGGCGTGGGACCCTATGGCTACACCTTC